The source of this T cell receptor (beta chain) is a study of blood T cell repertoires in COVID-19. Study background: Researchers got acute and convalescent COVID-19 samples from the United States, Italy and Spain. From T cells, B-cell-depleted T cells, or PBMCs came the material, which was cDNA or gDNA.

The germline CDR1 and CDR2 sequences are LGHNA and YSLEER. V lost 1 base, J lost 6 bases, and 2 bases stayed unmatched. The CDR3 loop spans 14 amino acids. In the original workflow: Estimated nucleated cell counts came from reference gene primer amplification. Some clones are missing from TCRdb's copy, which holds only in-frame ones; the method was immunoSEQ multiplex PCR. V and J calls and clone size are as listed in that table; D and trimming were resolved from the DNA. The data show approximately 70,000 clones, 70% to 90% seen once. Specimen: peripheral blood. The chain couples TRBV4-3 to TRBJ1-1, with TRBD1 matching 10 bases. The TCR comes from a woman aged 60-70 years with acute or convalescent COVID-19. Here the CDR3 reads CASSQGGQGPEAFF. For the CDR3, the DNA is TGCGCCAGCAGCCAAGGGGGACAGGGGCCTGAAGCTTTCTTT.